A single sample is the source of the 2 T cell receptor beta chains below, sequenced in a study of cytomegalovirus exposure and HLA in healthy donors. PCR employed 60 Vbeta and 13 Jbeta primers. Measured with immunoSEQ multiplex PCR; TCRdb has only the in-frame clones, and not every one. The table shows some 99,000 clones, with less than 85% occurring only once. Sequenced input: PBMCs. The receptors were sampled from a male donor in good health and CMV-seronegative.

The CDR3 spells CASSAGSNTEAFF. The CDR3 DNA sequence: TGTGCCAGCAGCGCAGGTTCGAACACTGAAGCTTTCTTT. The chain is built from TRBV11-3 and TRBJ1-1; no clear D gene. The CDR3 is made up of 13 amino acids. The V and J ends lost 5 bases and 1 base respectively, with 8 bases between them. Germline-derived CDR1 and CDR2 are SGHNT and YENEEA.

This clone was counted a single time. The chain joins TRBV6-1 to TRBJ1-3; the D is unclear. Germline CDR1 is MNHNS and CDR2 is SASEGT. V was clipped by 0 bases and J by 1 base, with 7 bases between them. This CDR3 has 15 residues. In nucleotides, the CDR3 is TGTGCCAGCAGTGAAGCACCCAGTTCTGGAAACACCATATATTTT. It codes for CASSEAPSSGNTIYF.